This T cell receptor beta chain is from a study of T cells after posttransplantation cyclophosphamide. This clone was counted between two and nine times. What it binds is not known. Study-wide findings and caveats: Donor CD8+ memory clones often dominated recipient blood repertoires at later times.

Libraries were prepared by immunoSEQ multiplex PCR; TCRdb keeps only in-frame clonotypes and omits some of them. This sample shows 35,000 to 55,000 clones and no singletons; approximately 2% rests with the ten largest. Source material: PBMCs. The clonotype originates from a man between 40 and 49 years old in good health, CMV-negative, and a related stem cell transplant donor.

The CDR3 spells CASNLRTGGKETQYF. For the CDR3, the DNA is TGTGCCAGCAACTTAAGGACAGGGGGCAAAGAGACCCAGTACTTC. V usage is TRBV2 and J usage is TRBJ2-5, with 11 nucleotides matching TRBD1. This CDR3 is built from 15 residues. Germline-derived CDR1 and CDR2 are SNHLY and FYNNEI. J was trimmed by 3 bases and V by 7 bases; bases with no gene match: 7.